The sequence of this T cell receptor (beta chain) was determined in a study of identical twins. V was cut by 3 bases and J by 8 bases, with 13 bases left in between. The CDR3 is 13 amino acids. MiXCR was run by TCRdb on the 5' RACE reads, yielding one entry per CDR3 protein. The table shows roughly 770,000 distinct CDR3 sequences, with roughly 18% occurring only once. This sample was also put to use in a study of T cells expressing NK-cell markers. As that report states: The authors sequenced eight donors, of whom seven were HCMV-seropositive and one was seronegative. An anti-gamma-delta TCR antibody was added in several experiments. It restricted sorting to alpha-beta TCR-expressing T cells.

The chain employs TRBV12-3 or TRBV12-4 and TRBJ1-2; D is possibly TRBD1 (6 bases). The sequenced sample was PBMCs. This receptor was obtained from a woman aged 18-29 years in good health. This CDR3 reads CASSFDRGGGYTF. CDR3 DNA sequence: TGTGCCAGCAGTTTTGACAGAGGGGGAGGCTACACCTTC.